This is a list of T cell receptor beta chains from one sample in a study of cytomegalovirus exposure and HLA in healthy donors. Some clones are missing from TCRdb's copy, which holds only in-frame ones; the method was immunoSEQ multiplex PCR. The sample includes roughly 110,000 clones, approximately 80% seen only once; the top ten take about 4.3%. Material for sequencing was PBMCs. Receptor source: a male donor in good health and CMV-seronegative. Each CDR3 is given with its conserved first and last residue. The D gene is left open where the match is weak. Size is omitted from some rows. Given values are once, few, many or a class for expanded clones.

V gene,J gene,clone size,D gene,CDR3 protein,CDR3 DNA
TRBV19,TRBJ1-5,-,-,CASSMLSRGRLNQPQHF,TGTGCCAGTAGTATGCTAAGTAGGGGCCGACTCAATCAGCCCCAGCATTTT
TRBV28,TRBJ2-7,-,-,CASTERRDYEQYF,TGTGCCAGCACGGAACGGAGGGACTACGAGCAGTACTTC
TRBV4-1,TRBJ2-5,-,-,CASSTRLVGEETQYF,TGCGCCAGCAGCACCCGACTAGTCGGCGAAGAGACCCAGTACTTC
TRBV14,TRBJ2-1,-,-,CASSQVTSKQFF,TGTGCCAGCAGCCAAGTGACTTCTAAGCAGTTCTTC
TRBV5-4,TRBJ1-2,-,TRBD1,CASRPGQGLTWAYGYTF,TGTGCCAGCAGACCGGGACAGGGGCTTACTTGGGCTTATGGCTACACCTTC
TRBV7-9,TRBJ2-3,-,-,CASSPRQTDTQYF,TGTGCCAGCAGCCCTAGACAGACAGATACGCAGTATTTT
TRBV10-3,TRBJ1-1,few,TRBD1,CAISKDRANTEAFF,TGTGCCATCAGTAAGGACAGGGCGAACACTGAAGCTTTCTTT
TRBV19,TRBJ1-3,-,-,CASSIVWSSGNTIYF,TGTGCCAGTAGTATTGTATGGAGCTCTGGAAACACCATATATTTT
TRBV28,TRBJ2-7,-,-,CASSLRGHSYEQYF,TGTGCCAGCAGTTTAAGAGGACATTCCTACGAGCAGTACTTC
TRBV27,TRBJ2-7,-,-,CASSPSVQGVYEQYF,TGTGCCAGCAGTCCCTCGGTACAGGGTGTTTACGAGCAGTACTTC
TRBV18,TRBJ1-1,-,-,CASSTGRGTEAFF,TGTGCCAGCTCAACCGGTAGGGGAACTGAAGCTTTCTTT
TRBV6-1,TRBJ1-1,-,-,CASSELRYGSTEAFF,TGTGCCAGCAGTGAGCTCAGGTATGGGAGCACTGAAGCTTTCTTT
TRBV5-1,TRBJ2-1,-,TRBD2,CASSLGTRANNEQFF,TGCGCCAGCAGCTTGGGGACTAGGGCGAACAATGAGCAGTTCTTC
TRBV2,TRBJ2-1,-,-,CASSEEGNEQFF,TGTGCCAGCAGTGAGGAGGGCAATGAGCAGTTCTTC
TRBV29-1,TRBJ2-7,-,-,CSVVGGETYEQYF,TGCAGCGTTGTCGGCGGGGAGACCTACGAGCAGTACTTC
TRBV5-6,TRBJ2-7,-,TRBD2,CASSFLGGGEMGEQYF,TGTGCCAGCAGCTTTCTAGGTGGGGGGGAAATGGGCGAGCAGTACTTC
TRBV2,TRBJ1-4,few,TRBD1,CASIQGTATNEKLFF,TGTGCCAGCATTCAGGGGACAGCAACTAATGAAAAACTGTTTTTT
TRBV10-3,TRBJ1-5,once,TRBD1,CAISEDRDNQPQHF,TGTGCCATCAGTGAGGACAGGGACAATCAGCCCCAGCATTTT
TRBV19,TRBJ2-1,-,-,CASTTARGRTLAPFF,TGTGCCAGTACCACCGCCAGGGGACGGACTCTCGCCCCGTTCTTC
TRBV14,TRBJ1-2,once,-,CASSLSGQPTWGYTF,TGTGCCAGCAGCCTGTCAGGACAGCCAACTTGGGGCTACACCTTC
TRBV4-1,TRBJ2-7,-,-,CASSQISSAYEQYF,TGCGCCAGCAGCCAAATCTCCTCGGCCTACGAGCAGTACTTC
TRBV28,TRBJ2-2,-,TRBD2,CASSHAGEGTGELFF,TGTGCCAGCAGTCATGCGGGGGAGGGCACCGGGGAGCTGTTTTTT
TRBV18,TRBJ2-7,few,TRBD2,CASSPRREGYEQYF,TGTGCCAGCTCACCAAGAAGGGAGGGCTACGAGCAGTACTTC
TRBV5-1,TRBJ2-7,few,TRBD1,CASSSGQNLHSYEQYF,TGCGCCAGCAGCTCGGGACAGAACCTTCACTCCTACGAGCAGTACTTC
TRBV5-4,TRBJ1-2,-,TRBD1,CASSFGTGDYGYTF,TGTGCCAGCAGCTTTGGGACAGGGGACTATGGCTACACCTTC
TRBV5-4,TRBJ2-7,-,-,CASSLGQGTFSEQYF,TGTGCCAGCAGCTTGGGCCAGGGGACCTTTTCCGAGCAGTACTTC
TRBV28,TRBJ2-2,-,TRBD1,CASSPRDRVTSSTGELFF,TGTGCCAGCAGTCCAAGGGACAGGGTAACATCGAGCACCGGGGAGCTGTTTTTT
TRBV7-9,TRBJ2-7,-,TRBD2,CALTSGSSYEQYF,TGCGCCTTGACTAGCGGGAGTTCATACGAGCAGTACTTC